This entry describes one TCR beta chain. Its antigen is currently not known. Base qualities are not recorded, but no much larger clone differs from it by a single base. The cohort was made up of approximately 700 healthy bone marrow donors. Cohort members were all nominally healthy when sampled, although unrecorded immune exposures were likely present. The donor was CMV seropositive and belonged to the group of a few hundred seropositive cohort members. Each donor provided a peripheral blood sample, and peripheral blood mononuclear cells were used for TCR beta sequencing. Genomic DNA was extracted from the blood cell samples with the Qiagen DNeasy Blood Extraction Kit. Libraries were made using the immunoSEQ multiplex PCR assay. For the multiplex PCR, a mixture combining 60 forward primers for TCR Vbeta segments and 13 reverse primers for TCR Jbeta segments was used. A multiplex PCR assay on genomic DNA amplified the CDR3 region of rearranged TCR beta genes. Amplified TCR beta libraries were sequenced as 87-base-pair reads on the Illumina HiSeq System. The source study handled its data this way. Across the roughly 640 repertoires, a later analysis counted around 80 million unique TCR beta chains, 9 million to 14 million of which were shared by at least two donors. To remove PCR and sequencing errors, raw reads were error-corrected and collapsed into unique sequences using a nearest-neighbor algorithm that merged closely related sequences. To assign V, D and J gene segments, CDR3 sequences were aligned to IMGT reference sequences. For a sequence to be retained, at least a six-nucleotide match to both a V gene segment and a J gene segment was required. A rearrangement counted as productive if the CDR3 had no stop codons and remained in frame with V and J, and every other rearrangement counted as non-productive. Following IMGT convention, CDR3 was defined as the stretch from the second conserved V-encoded cysteine up to the conserved J-encoded phenylalanine. In an earlier analysis of around 570 of the donors, sequences lacking an unambiguous match to a single V gene segment were excluded. An earlier analysis of a few hundred of the donors called V segments functional above 56.7% productive rearrangements and segregating when the between-donor standard deviation exceeded 5%. A statistical classification framework was built for diagnosing cytomegalovirus status from the catalog of TCR beta chain sequences. In a later analysis, TCR nucleotide sequences were compared against IMGT/GENE-DB human TR gene sequences so that V and J genes could be assigned. A later analysis assigned CDR3 sequences and most-parsimonious VDJ recombination scenarios with the TCRdist pipeline. A later analysis defined each TCR beta chain by its CDR3 amino acid sequence plus V-gene family, and excluded reads lacking a unique V-gene family. In a later analysis, approximately 590 highly shared, low-generation-probability nucleotide sequences were removed to address suspected cross-contamination and a sequencing artifact. A later analysis calculated a clonal expansion index for each public chain from normalized within-repertoire ranks of inferred template counts. A later analysis computed generation probabilities with a VDJ recombination model fitted to out-of-frame rearrangements, and checked the results against IGoR. A later analysis scored TCR-TCR, TCR-HLA and TCR-CMV co-occurrence with hypergeometric tests, applying a repertoire-size bias correction to TCR pairs. A later analysis estimated false discovery rates by permuting HLA or CMV assignments 20 times. In a later analysis, co-occurring TCRs were grouped using DBSCAN, with TCRdist sequence similarity added in when clustering inside HLA-allele-positive subsets. Repertoires with fewer than 30,000 or more than 120,000 public chains, plus five repertoires with anomalous nucleotide sharing, were excluded from co-occurrence clustering. TCRdb carries this immuneACCESS record with in-frame sequences only. Its versions omit some clonotypes, under half of them owing to an unresolved V gene in the studies checked, with the rest unexplained. The D gene and trimming were derived from the DNA, and the V and J assignments and clone size from that table. This sample comprises 150,000 to 200,000 clones, roughly 80% of them detected only once. The leading ten clones occupy roughly 8% of the sample.

The data were taken from a study of cytomegalovirus exposure and HLA in healthy donors (dated by TCRdb to about 2017). Background for the entire study: An earlier analysis of roughly 500 of the donors reported 276 Gb of sequence data and 90 million to 120 million unique TCR beta sequences obtained from approximately 180 million T cells. The study aimed to test whether signatures of past pathogen exposure could be identified by cataloging public T cell receptors. Along with the roughly 610-subject first cohort, a separate validation cohort of 120 different subjects was used. Of the 300 to 400 genotyped donors, 65% to 90% fell in the genetic ancestry cluster associated with self-reported Caucasian donors. Roughly five DR-DQ haplotypes were handled as single units for association and clustering because linkage in the cohort was strong. To predict cytomegalovirus infection status, the study brought together high-throughput TCR immunosequencing, statistical association of individual TCRs with disease status, and machine learning. Every discovery cohort repertoire had been produced on one sequencing platform. Using immunosequencing, the study profiled T cell repertoires from 500 to 800 subjects and related those repertoires to cytomegalovirus serostatus. Among 398 genotyped donors of the cohort, an average of roughly 240,000 unique TCR beta nucleotide sequences were sequenced per donor, roughly 18% of them non-productive. In a later genetic analysis, genome-wide SNP genotypes for 398 of the 666 donors were used, and that subset was treated as a discovery cohort. An early release covering around 630 HLA-typed donors comprised approximately 290 gigabases of sequencing data and 85 million or so unique TCR sequences. Alongside the repertoire data, information on donor age, sex, ethnicity and CMV serostatus was compiled. An earlier analysis of around 580 of the donors used high-throughput TCR beta sequencing to judge whether each TCR beta V gene segment behaved as functional or pseudogenic. Class I and class II HLA loci were covered by the typing at four-digit resolution. A later analysis re-analyzed previously published TCR beta repertoires from hundreds of donors and added high-resolution HLA genotyping to study TCR occurrence patterns. Typing coverage varied by locus: roughly 629-630 donors for A, B, C, DRB1 and DQB1; approximately 500 for DQA1; 606 for DPA1; 450 to 480 for DPB1. Rather than drawing on any new phenotypic data, the later analysis identified candidate immune exposures from TCR beta sequences and the way those sequences occurred across donors.

Results and caveats for the whole study, not just this receptor: In a later analysis, HLA-associated TCR beta chains showed more clonal expansion and lower generation probabilities than non-associated chains that were equally common. According to a later genetic analysis, donors in an Asian-associated ancestry cluster had fewer N-insertions in productive TCRs than the approximately 630-donor mean. In a later analysis, 16,951 TCR beta sequences were associated with specific HLA alleles at a false discovery rate of 0.05. A later analysis found that most CMV-associated TCR beta chains appeared HLA-restricted, with HLA associations seemingly driven largely by CMV exposure. According to the authors, the approach could potentially be generalized to other disease states and immunological phenotypes. Assigning TCR associations to individual alleles was difficult when HLA alleles, especially DR and DQ, strongly co-occurred. Across donors, most TCR sequences were observed very rarely, whereas some public TCRs were present in many individuals. For the cohort, immune exposure information was limited to CMV serostatus. A further reported finding was that TCR beta sequences accurately predicted the HLA-A and HLA-B alleles for most subjects in the first cohort. A group of highly shared sequence variants was considered likely to be a technical artifact of the sequencing pipeline. The presence/absence analyses assumed that sequencing depth was roughly uniform across donors, and that assumption may not be true. The earlier analysis of about 600 of the donors excluded 15 to 20 rarely observed V segments, including chromosome 9 orphons, because counts were too low. Correlated functional status among segregating V segments might reflect linkage disequilibrium, but an unknown experimental factor could not be ruled out. Because HLA typing was missing for some donors at each locus, association tests included only the typed subset. In a later analysis, TCR association rates were found to vary across HLA loci, with the most associated TCRs seen for DRB1 alleles and the fewest for HLA-C alleles. The study gave a list of around 170 TCR beta chains associated with cytomegalovirus. V-gene and J-gene trimming of TCR beta chains was associated with a missense DCLRE1C variant in a later genetic analysis, and the association was replicated in an independent cohort. In a later analysis, several top co-occurrence clusters were reported to appear linked to parvovirus B19, influenza, CMV and Epstein-Barr virus. Cytomegalovirus status was reported to be diagnosed by the classifier with high specificity and sensitivity in both the original and validation cohorts. In this cohort, only TCR beta chains were sequenced, and detectable features were limited by the absence of alpha or paired-chain data. In an earlier analysis of about 550 of the donors, most TCR beta V segments were observed in productive rearrangements about 87% or about 30% of the time, broadly matching IMGT annotations. In vitro tests confirmed that a few of the cytomegalovirus-associated TCR beta chains recognize cytomegalovirus antigens.

Sequencing used PBMCs. The clonotype comes from a male donor in good health and CMV-seropositive.

The CDR3 region: CASSQGGDSFF. The nucleotides read TGTGCCAGCAGCCAAGGTGGGGACTCCTTCTTC. The V and J genes are TRBV7-2 and TRBJ2-1; a tentative D match to TRBD2 spans 6 bases. Measured from the cysteine to the phenylalanine, the CDR3 is 11 residues long. The CDR3 DNA has 33 bases and is translated from base 1. From the germline V gene, CDR1 is SGHTA and CDR2 is FQGNSA. Cut back by 5 bases and 16 bases, the V and J ends lie 15 bases apart.